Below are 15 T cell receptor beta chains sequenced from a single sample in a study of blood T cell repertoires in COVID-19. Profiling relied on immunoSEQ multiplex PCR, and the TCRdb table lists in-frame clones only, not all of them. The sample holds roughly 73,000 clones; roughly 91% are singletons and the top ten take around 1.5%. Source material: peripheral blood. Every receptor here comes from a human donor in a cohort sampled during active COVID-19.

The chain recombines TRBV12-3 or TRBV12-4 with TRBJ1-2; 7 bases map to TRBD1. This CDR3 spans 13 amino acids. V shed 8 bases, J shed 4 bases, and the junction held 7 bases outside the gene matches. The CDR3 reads CASGRGRGYGYTF. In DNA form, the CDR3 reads TGTGCCAGCGGTAGGGGGCGCGGCTATGGCTACACCTTC.

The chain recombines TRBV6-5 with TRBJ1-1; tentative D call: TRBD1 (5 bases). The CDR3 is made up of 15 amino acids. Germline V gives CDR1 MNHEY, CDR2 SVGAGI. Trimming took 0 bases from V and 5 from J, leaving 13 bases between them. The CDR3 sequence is CASSYSAGGGTEAFF. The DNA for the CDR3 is TGTGCCAGCAGTTACTCCGCGGGGGGTGGGACTGAAGCTTTCTTT.

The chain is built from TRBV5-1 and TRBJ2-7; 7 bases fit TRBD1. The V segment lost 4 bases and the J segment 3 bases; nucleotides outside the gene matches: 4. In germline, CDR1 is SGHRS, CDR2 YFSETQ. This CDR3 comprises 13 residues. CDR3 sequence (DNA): TGCGCCAGCAGCCAGGGACAGCTCTACGAGCAGTACTTC. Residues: CASSQGQLYEQYF.

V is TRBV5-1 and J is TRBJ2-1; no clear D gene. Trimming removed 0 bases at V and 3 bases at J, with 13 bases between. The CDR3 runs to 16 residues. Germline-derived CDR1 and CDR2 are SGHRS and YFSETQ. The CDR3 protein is CASSLAGSSGYNEQFF. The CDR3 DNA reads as TGCGCCAGCAGCTTGGCCGGATCATCGGGCTACAATGAGCAGTTCTTC.

CDR3 DNA: TGTGCTAGTGGTTTGGTACATCCTGAGCAGTTCTTC. Its translation is CASGLVHPEQFF. The chain is built from TRBV12-5 and TRBJ2-1; D not resolved. Germline loops: CDR1 LGHNT, CDR2 FRNRAP. The V end was cut by 0 bases, the J end by 9 bases, with 6 bases between. CDR3 size: 12 residues.

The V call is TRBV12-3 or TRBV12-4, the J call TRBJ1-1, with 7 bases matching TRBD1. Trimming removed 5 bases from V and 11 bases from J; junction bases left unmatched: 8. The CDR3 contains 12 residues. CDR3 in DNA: TGTGCCAGCAGTGAGGGACAGCCTAGGGCTTTCTTT. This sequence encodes CASSEGQPRAFF.

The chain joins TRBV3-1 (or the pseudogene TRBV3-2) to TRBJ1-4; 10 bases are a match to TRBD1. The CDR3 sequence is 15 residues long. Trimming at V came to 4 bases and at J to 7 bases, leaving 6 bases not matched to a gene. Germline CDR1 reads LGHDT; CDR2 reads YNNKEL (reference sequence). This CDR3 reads CASSLRTGGIEKLFF. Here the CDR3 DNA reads TGTGCCAGCAGCCTACGGACAGGGGGGATTGAAAAACTGTTTTTT.

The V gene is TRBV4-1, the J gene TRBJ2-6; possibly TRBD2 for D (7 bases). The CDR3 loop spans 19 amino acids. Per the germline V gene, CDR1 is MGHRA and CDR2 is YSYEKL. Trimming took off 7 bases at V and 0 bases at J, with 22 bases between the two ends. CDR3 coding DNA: TGCGCCAGCACCCTGAGGGGGGCGGGAGAAACCTCTGGGGCCAACGTCCTGACTTTC. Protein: CASTLRGAGETSGANVLTF.

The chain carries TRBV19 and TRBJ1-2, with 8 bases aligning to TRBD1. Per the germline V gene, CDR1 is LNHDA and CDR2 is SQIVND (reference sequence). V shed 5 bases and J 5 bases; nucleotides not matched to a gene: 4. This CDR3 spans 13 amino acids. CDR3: CASSGGQAYGYTF. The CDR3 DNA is TGTGCCAGTAGTGGGGGACAGGCATATGGCTACACCTTC.

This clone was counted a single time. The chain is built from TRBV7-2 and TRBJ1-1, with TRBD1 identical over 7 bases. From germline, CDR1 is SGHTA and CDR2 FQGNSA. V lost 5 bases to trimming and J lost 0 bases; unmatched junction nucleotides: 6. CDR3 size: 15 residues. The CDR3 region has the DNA TGTGCCAGCAGCCCCCGGGGACAGATGAACACTGAAGCTTTCTTT. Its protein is CASSPRGQMNTEAFF.

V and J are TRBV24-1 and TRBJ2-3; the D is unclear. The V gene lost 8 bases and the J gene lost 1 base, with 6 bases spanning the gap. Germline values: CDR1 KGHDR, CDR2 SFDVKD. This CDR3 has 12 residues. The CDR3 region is CATNQGTDTQYF. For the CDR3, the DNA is TGTGCCACCAACCAGGGCACAGATACGCAGTATTTT.

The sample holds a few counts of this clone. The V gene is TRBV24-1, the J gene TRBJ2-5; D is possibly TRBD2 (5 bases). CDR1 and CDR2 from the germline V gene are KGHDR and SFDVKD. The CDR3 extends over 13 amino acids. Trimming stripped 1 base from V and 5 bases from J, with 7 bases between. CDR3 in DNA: TGTGCCACCAGTGATTTTGGGGAGGAGACCCAGTACTTC. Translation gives CATSDFGEETQYF.

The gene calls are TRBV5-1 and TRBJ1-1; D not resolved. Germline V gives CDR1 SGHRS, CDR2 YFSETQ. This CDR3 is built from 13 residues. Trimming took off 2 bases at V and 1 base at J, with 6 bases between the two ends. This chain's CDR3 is CASSFRENTEAFF. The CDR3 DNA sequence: TGCGCCAGCAGCTTTAGAGAGAACACTGAAGCTTTCTTT.

The CDR3, as DNA: TGTGCCAGCAGTTACCAGGGCGCCGTTCCCGAAGCTTTCTTT. This codes for CASSYQGAVPEAFF. This rearrangement joins TRBV6-2 or TRBV6-3 to TRBJ1-1; tentatively, D is TRBD1 (5 bases). CDR3 length: 14 residues. Trimming left V 2 bases short and J 8 bases short, with 15 bases between. The germline CDR1 and CDR2 sequences are MNHEY and SVGEGT.

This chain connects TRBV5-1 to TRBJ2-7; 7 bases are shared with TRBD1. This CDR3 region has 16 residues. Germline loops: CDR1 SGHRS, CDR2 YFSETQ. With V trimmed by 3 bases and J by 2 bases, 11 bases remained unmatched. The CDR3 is CASSSSSGTAAYEQYF. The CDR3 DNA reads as TGCGCCAGCAGCTCATCTTCCGGGACAGCAGCCTACGAGCAGTACTTC.